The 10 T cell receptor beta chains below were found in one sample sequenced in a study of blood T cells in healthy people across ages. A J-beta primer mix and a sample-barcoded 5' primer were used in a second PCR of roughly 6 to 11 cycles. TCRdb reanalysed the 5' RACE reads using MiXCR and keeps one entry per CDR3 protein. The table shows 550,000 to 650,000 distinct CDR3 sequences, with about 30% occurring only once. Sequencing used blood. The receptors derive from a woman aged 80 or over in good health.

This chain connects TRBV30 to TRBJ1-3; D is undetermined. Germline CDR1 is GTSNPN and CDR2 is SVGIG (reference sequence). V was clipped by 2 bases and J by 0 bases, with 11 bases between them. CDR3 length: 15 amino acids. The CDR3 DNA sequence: TGTGCCTGGAGTACCTCCCCGGCCTCTGGAAACACCATATATTTT. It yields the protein CAWSTSPASGNTIYF.

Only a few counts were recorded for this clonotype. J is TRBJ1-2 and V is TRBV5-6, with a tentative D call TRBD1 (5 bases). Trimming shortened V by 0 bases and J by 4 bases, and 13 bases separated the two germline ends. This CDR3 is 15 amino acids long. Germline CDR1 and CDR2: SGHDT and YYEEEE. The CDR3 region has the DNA TGTGCCAGCAGCTTGGCAGGGACCATAGGCTATGGCTACACCTTC. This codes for CASSLAGTIGYGYTF.

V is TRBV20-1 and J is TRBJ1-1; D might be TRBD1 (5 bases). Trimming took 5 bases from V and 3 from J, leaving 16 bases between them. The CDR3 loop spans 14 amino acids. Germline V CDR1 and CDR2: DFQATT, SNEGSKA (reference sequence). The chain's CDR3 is CSAFDGTLDTEAFF. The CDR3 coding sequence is TGCAGTGCTTTCGACGGGACCCTGGACACTGAAGCTTTCTTT.

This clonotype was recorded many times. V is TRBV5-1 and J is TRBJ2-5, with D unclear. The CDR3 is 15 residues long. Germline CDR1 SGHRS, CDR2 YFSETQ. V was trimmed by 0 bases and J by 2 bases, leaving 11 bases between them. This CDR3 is CASSLAKGIQETQYF. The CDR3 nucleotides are TGCGCCAGCAGCTTGGCCAAGGGAATACAAGAGACCCAGTACTTC.

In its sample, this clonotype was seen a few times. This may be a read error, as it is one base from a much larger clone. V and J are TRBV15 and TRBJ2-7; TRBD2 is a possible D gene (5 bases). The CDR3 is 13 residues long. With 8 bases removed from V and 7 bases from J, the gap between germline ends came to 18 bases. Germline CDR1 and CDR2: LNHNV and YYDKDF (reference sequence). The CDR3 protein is CATRVGLANEQYF. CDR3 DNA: TGTGCCACCCGCGTGGGTCTAGCCAATGAGCAGTACTTC.

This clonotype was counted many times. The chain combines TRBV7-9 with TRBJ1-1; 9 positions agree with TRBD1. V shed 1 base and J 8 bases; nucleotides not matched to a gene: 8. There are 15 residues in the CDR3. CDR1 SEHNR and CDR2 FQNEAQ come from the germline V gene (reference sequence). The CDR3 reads CASSLGDRVTEEAFF. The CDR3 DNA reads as TGTGCCAGCAGCTTAGGGGACAGGGTGACCGAGGAAGCTTTCTTT.

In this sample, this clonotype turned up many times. CDR3 sequence: CASSVAPGGAIQETQYF. For the CDR3, the DNA is TGTGCCAGCAGCGTAGCACCGGGGGGCGCAATCCAAGAGACCCAGTACTTC. The chain is built from TRBV9 and TRBJ2-5; a weak D match, TRBD2 (7 bases). The CDR3 has 17 amino acids. The germline V and J ends were trimmed by 0 bases and 1 base, with 16 bases remaining between them. Germline V gene lookup returns CDR1 SGDLS and CDR2 YYNGEE. The full variable domain, completed using reference TRBV9 and TRBJ2-5, is DSGVTQTPKHLITATGQRVTLRCSPRSGDLSVYWYQQSLDQGLQFLIQYYNGEERAKGNILERFSAQQFPDLHSELNLSSLELGDSALYFCASSVAPGGAIQETQYFGPGTRLLVL.

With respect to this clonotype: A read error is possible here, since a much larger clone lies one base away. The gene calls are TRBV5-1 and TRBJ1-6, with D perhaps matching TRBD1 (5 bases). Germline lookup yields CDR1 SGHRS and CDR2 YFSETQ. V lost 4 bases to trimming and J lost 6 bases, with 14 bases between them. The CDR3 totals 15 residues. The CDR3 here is CASSIETATNSPLHF. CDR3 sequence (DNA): TGCGCCAGCAGCATAGAGACAGCCACTAATTCACCCCTCCACTTT.

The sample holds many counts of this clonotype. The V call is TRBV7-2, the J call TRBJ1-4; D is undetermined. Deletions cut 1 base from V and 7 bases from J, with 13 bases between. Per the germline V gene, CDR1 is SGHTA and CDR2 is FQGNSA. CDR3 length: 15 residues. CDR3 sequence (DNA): TGTGCCAGCAGCTTAGGTGGAGCAGCGGGTGAAAAACTGTTTTTT. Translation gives CASSLGGAAGEKLFF.

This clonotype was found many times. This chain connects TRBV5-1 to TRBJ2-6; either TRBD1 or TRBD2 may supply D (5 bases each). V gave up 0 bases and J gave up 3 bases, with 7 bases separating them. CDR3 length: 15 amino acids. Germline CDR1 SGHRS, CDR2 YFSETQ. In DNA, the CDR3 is TGCGCCAGCAGCTTGGGGGACCTTGGGGCCAACGTCCTGACTTTC. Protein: CASSLGDLGANVLTF.